This T cell receptor (beta chain) was recorded in a study of early T cells in non-severe SARS-CoV-2 infection. Individual cDNA molecules were tagged with unique molecular identifiers. TCRdb called the 5' RACE reads again in MiXCR, with one record for every CDR3 protein. The sample lists tens of thousands of distinct CDR3 sequences; roughly 5.3% were seen once. This clonotype showed up many times. Its antigen is undetermined. The CDR3 is 12 amino acids. Germline trimming cut 9 bases from V and 6 bases from J; bases unmatched to any gene: 6. The germline V gene encodes CDR1 SNHLY and CDR2 FYNNEI. Points from the study as a whole: Private and CD4 specificities were missed by VDJdb matching, which favored anti-spike CD8 responses.

The specimen was whole blood. The chain is built from TRBV2 and TRBJ2-5; 8 bases align to TRBD1. The origin of this receptor is an adult who was a healthcare worker with PCR-confirmed SARS-CoV-2 infection or an uninfected control (not recorded which). CDR3 amino acids: CASTGQGKTQYF. The CDR3, as DNA: TGTGCCAGTACCGGACAGGGAAAGACCCAGTACTTC. Together with reference TRBV2 and TRBJ2-5, the CDR3 gives the full variable domain: EPEVTQTPSHQVTQMGQEVILRCVPISNHLYFYWYRQILGQKVEFLVSFYNNEISEKSEIFDDQFSVERPDGSNFTLKIRSTKLEDSAMYFCASTGQGKTQYFGPGTRLLVL.